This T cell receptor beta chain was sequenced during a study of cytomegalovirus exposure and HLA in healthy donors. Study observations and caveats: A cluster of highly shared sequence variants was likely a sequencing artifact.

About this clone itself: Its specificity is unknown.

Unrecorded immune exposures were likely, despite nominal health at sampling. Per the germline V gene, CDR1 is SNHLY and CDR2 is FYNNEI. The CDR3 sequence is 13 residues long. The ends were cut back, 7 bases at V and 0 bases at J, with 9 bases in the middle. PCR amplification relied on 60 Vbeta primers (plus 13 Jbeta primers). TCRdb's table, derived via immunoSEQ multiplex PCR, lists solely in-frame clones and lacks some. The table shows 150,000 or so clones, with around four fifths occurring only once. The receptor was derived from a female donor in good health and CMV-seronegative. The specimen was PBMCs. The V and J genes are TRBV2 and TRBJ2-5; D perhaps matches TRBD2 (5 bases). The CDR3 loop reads CASTMDYQETQYF. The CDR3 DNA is TGTGCCAGCACAATGGACTACCAAGAGACCCAGTACTTC.